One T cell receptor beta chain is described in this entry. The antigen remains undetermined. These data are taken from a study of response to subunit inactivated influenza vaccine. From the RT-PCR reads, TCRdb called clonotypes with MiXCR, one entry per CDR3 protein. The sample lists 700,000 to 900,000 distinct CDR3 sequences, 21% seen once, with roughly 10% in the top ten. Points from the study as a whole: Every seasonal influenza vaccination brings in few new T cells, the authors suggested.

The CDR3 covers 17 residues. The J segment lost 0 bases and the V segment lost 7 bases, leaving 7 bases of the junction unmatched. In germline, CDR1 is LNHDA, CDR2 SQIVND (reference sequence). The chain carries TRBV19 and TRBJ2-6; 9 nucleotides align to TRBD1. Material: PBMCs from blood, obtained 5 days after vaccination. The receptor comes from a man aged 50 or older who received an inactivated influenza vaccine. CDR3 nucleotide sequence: TGTGCCAGTACCTCCGGGACAGGGTTCTCTGGGGCCAACGTCCTGACTTTC. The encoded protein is CASTSGTGFSGANVLTF.